These 30 T cell receptor beta chains came from one sample sequenced in a study of tumor-infiltrating lymphocytes in primary liver carcinoma. TCR beta cDNA came from roughly 450 ng total RNA, primed with a constant-region primer. ARM-PCR, slightly modified, supplied the TCR beta libraries through three nested multiplex PCR rounds. The first two PCR rounds, around 11 cycles each, used TRBV1-TRBV30 forward primers and a C-beta reverse primer. TCRdb re-called the multiplex PCR reads with MiXCR, one entry per CDR3 protein. The table has approximately 88,000 distinct CDR3 sequences, around 68% seen once. Co-extraction of RNA and DNA was performed on 20-30 mg of unsorted bulk tissue. The material sequenced was tumor-adjacent normal liver tissue. The receptors were sampled from a man aged 35-49 years with primary liver carcinoma and hepatitis B virus infection.

Of note for this clonotype: The junction shows a germline mismatch at one end, possibly a read error. This chain links TRBV11-2 with TRBJ2-3; D might be TRBD1 (6 bases). Germline CDR1 and CDR2: SGHAT and FQNNGV. The CDR3 totals 16 residues. CDR3 coding DNA: TGTGCCAGCAGCTTAGAGGGACAAGCGTGGGCAGATACTCAGTATTTT. As protein: CASSLEGQAWADTQYF.

This clonotype has a count of ten or more. The CDR3 nucleotides are TGTGCCAGCATCCTAGGGCAGGGAGATGGCTACACCTTC. Translation: CASILGQGDGYTF. This chain joins TRBV7-9 and TRBJ1-2; D possibly corresponds to TRBD1 (5 bases). The CDR3 contains 13 residues. V was shortened by 7 bases and J by 6 bases, with 15 bases between the two germline ends. Germline CDR1 is SEHNR and CDR2 is FQNEAQ (reference sequence). The full variable domain, in which reference TRBV7-9 and TRBJ1-2 provide the parts outside the CDR3, is DTGVSQNPRHKITKRGQNVTFRCDPISEHNRLYWYRQTLGQGPEFLTYFQNEAQLEKSRLLSDRFSAERPKGSFSTLEIQRTEQGDSAMYLCASILGQGDGYTFGSGTRLTVV.

V is TRBV20-1 and J is TRBJ2-4, with D perhaps TRBD2 (6 bases). Trimming took 4 bases from V and 5 from J, leaving 21 bases between them. This CDR3 has 16 residues. Germline-derived CDR1 and CDR2 are DFQATT and SNEGSKA (reference sequence). The CDR3 protein is CSATSPGTGIENIQYF. Written as DNA, the CDR3 is TGCAGTGCTACTTCCCCCGGGACTGGGATCGAAAACATTCAGTACTTC.

As regards this clonotype: An end of the junction differs from the germline gene, which may be a read error. This sequence joins TRBV11-2 and TRBJ2-5, with D perhaps TRBD1 (6 bases). CDR1 is SGHAT and CDR2 is FQNNGV in the germline V gene. This CDR3 comprises 17 residues. CDR3 nucleotide sequence: TGTACCAGCAGCTTAGTCAGTGGGGGCAGTCGGCACGAGACCCGGTACTTC. This gives the protein CTSSLVSGGSRHETRYF.

Of note for this clonotype: A read error may account for a junction end that differs from germline. V and J are TRBV7-2 and TRBJ2-7, with D perhaps TRBD1 or TRBD2 (6 bases each). Germline values: CDR1 SGHTA, CDR2 FQGNSA. The CDR3 totals 12 residues. In DNA, the CDR3 is TGTGCCAGCAGTTACGGGGGCTACAAGCAGTACTTC. Residues: CASSYGGYKQYF.

This clonotype showed up many times. A far bigger clonotype differs at one base, so this is likely a read error. Lacking the conserved final phenylalanine or tryptophan, this CDR3 likely reflects a read error. This chain links TRBV11-2 with TRBJ2-1; D not resolved. The CDR3 sequence is 12 residues long. The germline V gene has CDR1 SGHAT and CDR2 FQNNGV. The V and J ends lost 1 base and 7 bases respectively, with 5 bases between them. The CDR3 loop is CASSLVGNEQFL. DNA for the CDR3: TGTGCCAGCAGCTTAGTAGGGAATGAGCAGTTCCTC.

In the case of this clonotype: This may be a read error, as it is one base from a much larger clone. The genes are TRBV7-9 and TRBJ2-2; D not certain. The CDR3 sequence is 14 residues long. Germline V gives CDR1 SEHNR, CDR2 FQNEAQ (reference sequence). Trimming removed 1 base at V and 9 bases at J, with 12 bases between. The CDR3 region has the DNA TGTGCCAGCAGCTTAGGCAGTTTGACCTGGGAGCTGTTTTTT. The encoded protein is CASSLGSLTWELFF.

Concerning this clonotype: A clone one base away is much larger, so this may be a read error. The chain combines TRBV12-3 or TRBV12-4 with TRBJ2-7; 8 bases are a match to TRBD1. CDR3 length: 14 amino acids. V shed 5 bases, J shed 6 bases, and the junction held 9 bases outside the gene matches. The CDR3 region has the DNA TGTGCCAGCAGTCAGGACAGGGTTCTATGCGAGCAGTACTTC. It specifies CASSQDRVLCEQYF.

V is TRBV7-3 and J is TRBJ2-1; D might be TRBD1 or TRBD2, each matching 6 bases. This CDR3 spans 13 amino acids. Germline V gene sequence: CDR1 SGHTA, CDR2 FQGTGA. V gave up 5 bases and J gave up 8 bases, with 13 bases separating them. This chain's CDR3 is CASSPGGLDEQFF. CDR3 coding DNA: TGTGCCAGCAGCCCCGGGGGCTTAGATGAGCAGTTCTTC.

The chain employs TRBV6-5 and TRBJ2-1; 8 bases align to TRBD2. Germline CDR1 reads MNHEY; CDR2 reads SVGAGI. V was pared by 0 bases and J by 2 bases, with 12 bases of the junction left unmatched. The CDR3 has 19 amino acids. The CDR3 bases are TGTGCCAGCAGTTACTCGGGACTAGTGGGAGGCACCACCTACAATGAGCAGTTCTTC. It specifies CASSYSGLVGGTTYNEQFF.

On this clonotype itself: It may be a read error: a sequence one base away is much more abundant. CDR3 nucleotide sequence: TGTGCCAGCGCTTTGGGCCGAATCTACGAGCAGTACTTC. It yields the protein CASALGRIYEQYF. This chain uses TRBV12-3 or TRBV12-4 with TRBJ2-7; D not resolved. CDR3 length equals 13 residues. V dropped 8 bases and J dropped 3 bases, with 14 bases sitting between them.

With regard to this clonotype: The junction departs from germline at one end; a sequencing error may be responsible. The chain recombines TRBV11-2 with TRBJ1-2; D is ambiguous. Germline values: CDR1 SGHAT, CDR2 FQNNGV. This CDR3 is 13 amino acids long. The CDR3 is CASSPLWARDCTF. CDR3 DNA: TGTGCCAGCAGCCCCCTTTGGGCCCGTGACTGCACTTTC.

For this clonotype: The junction differs from germline at one of its ends, possibly a read error. The chain couples TRBV14 to TRBJ1-6; the D gene is possibly TRBD1 (5 bases). Looked up from germline, CDR1 is SGHDN and CDR2 is FVKESK. This CDR3 has 14 residues. The CDR3 spells CANSQWGGNSTLHF. The CDR3 DNA reads as TGTGCCAACAGCCAGTGGGGGGGTAATTCAACCCTCCACTTT.

The V and J genes are TRBV29-1 and TRBJ2-3; 7 positions agree with TRBD1. This CDR3 has 12 amino acids. The V gene's germline CDR1 is SQVTM and CDR2 ANQGSEA. J lost 4 bases, V lost 7 bases, and 5 bases had no gene match. The CDR3 is CSAVTGSDTQYF. CDR3 DNA: TGCAGCGCCGTGACAGGGTCAGATACGCAGTATTTT.

Notes on this clonotype: This may be a read error, as it is one base from a much larger clone. The chain has TRBV10-3 and TRBJ2-2; the D is unclear. The CDR3 is 15 amino acids. From germline, CDR1 is ENHRY and CDR2 SYGVKD. This CDR3 reads CGISEMAANTGELFF. The CDR3 nucleotides read TGTGGCATCAGTGAGATGGCGGCAAACACCGGGGAGCTGTTTTTT.

Worth noting for this clonotype: A clone one base away is much larger, so this may be a read error. The genes are TRBV6-5 and TRBJ1-3; D possibly corresponds to TRBD1 (5 bases). Germline loops: CDR1 MNHEY, CDR2 SVGAGI. The CDR3 is 14 amino acids. Trimming left V 10 bases short and J 1 base short, with 14 bases between. The chain's CDR3 is CANKGPKSGNTIYF. The CDR3 DNA is TGTGCCAACAAGGGGCCGAAGTCTGGAAACACCATATATTTT.

Notes on this clonotype: A read error may produce the germline difference seen at one junction end. The CDR3 DNA follows: TGTGCCAACAGTCCGGGACTAGCGGCATACAACGAGCAATTCTTC. Translating it yields CANSPGLAAYNEQFF. V gene TRBV6-5 combines with J gene TRBJ2-1; TRBD2 aligns across 11 bases. CDR1 and CDR2 (germline): MNHEY, SVGAGI. The CDR3 loop spans 15 amino acids.

This chain connects TRBV4-2 to TRBJ2-7; D call uncertain. Germline-derived CDR1 and CDR2 are LGHNA and YNFKEQ. The CDR3 sequence is 15 residues long. Trimming left V 6 bases short and J 3 bases short, with 18 bases between. CDR3 protein: CASSPSEPPDYEQYF. In DNA form, the CDR3 reads TGTGCCAGCAGTCCCTCTGAGCCGCCTGACTACGAGCAGTACTTC.

This chain connects TRBV24-1 to TRBJ2-1; unclear D gene. The germline V and J ends were trimmed by 4 bases and 0 bases, with 12 bases remaining between them. Per germline, CDR1 KGHDR and CDR2 SFDVKD. There are 16 residues in the CDR3. The CDR3 loop reads CATSDPGRSSYNEQFF. As DNA, the CDR3 is TGTGCCACCAGTGACCCCGGGCGCAGCTCCTACAATGAGCAGTTCTTC.

Note on this clonotype: One end of the junction fails to match germline, which may point to a read error. The chain carries TRBV6-5 and TRBJ2-7; D possibly corresponds to TRBD2 (6 bases). CDR3 length: 15 amino acids. The germline V gene has CDR1 MNHEY and CDR2 SVGAGI. CDR3 bases: TGTGCCAGCAGCCGCGAGACTAGGGCTTCCTACAAGCAGTACTTC. Translation gives CASSRETRASYKQYF.

The chain employs TRBV6-5 and TRBJ2-1; D perhaps matches TRBD1 (7 bases). The CDR3 covers 16 residues. From germline, CDR1 is MNHEY and CDR2 SVGAGI. The CDR3 reads CTSRQGLGGSYNEQFF. CDR3 sequence (DNA): TGTACTAGCAGACAGGGCCTAGGGGGCTCCTACAATGAGCAGTTCTTC.

The chain combines TRBV11-3 with TRBJ2-2, with D tentatively TRBD2 (6 bases). V was cut by 7 bases and J by 0 bases, with 15 bases left in between. CDR1 and CDR2 (germline): SGHNT, YENEEA. CDR3 length equals 16 residues. The CDR3 protein is CASNPTGGTNTGELFF. The CDR3 DNA follows: TGTGCCAGCAACCCCACTGGCGGGACGAACACCGGGGAGCTGTTTTTT.

By share, this clonotype ranks as medium-sized. The chain employs TRBV11-2 and TRBJ2-7; 7 nucleotides align to TRBD1. V gave up 5 bases and J gave up 0 bases; unmatched junction bases: 4. Germline assignment: CDR1 SGHAT and CDR2 FQNNGV. The length of the CDR3 is 14 residues. CDR3 loop: CASSRTGDSYEQYF. The CDR3 bases are TGTGCCAGCAGCCGCACAGGGGACTCCTACGAGCAGTACTTC.

The chain couples TRBV7-9 to TRBJ2-1; TRBD2 agrees at 12 bases. The V gene's germline CDR1 is SEHNR and CDR2 FQNEAQ (reference sequence). After removal of 10 bases from V and 8 bases from J, the junction contained 12 bases not matched to a gene. The CDR3 covers 15 residues. The CDR3 spells CATSRLAGGTDEQFF. CDR3 coding DNA: TGTGCCACGTCTAGGCTAGCGGGAGGGACGGATGAGCAGTTCTTC.

This clonotype was found once. The junction does not match germline at one end; this may be a read error. The chain couples TRBV6-5 to TRBJ1-2; D is perhaps TRBD1 (6 bases). This CDR3 region has 16 residues. Germline V CDR1 and CDR2: MNHEY, SVGAGI. CDR3 in DNA: TGTGTCAGCAGCCTCGGACTCCGGGACACCCTCTATGGCTACACCTTC. This encodes CVSSLGLRDTLYGYTF.

Concerning this clonotype itself: A read error may account for a junction end that differs from germline. The chain uses TRBV11-2 and TRBJ1-1; TRBD1 might be the D (6 bases). The CDR3 totals 13 residues. The germline V gene has CDR1 SGHAT and CDR2 FQNNGV. The CDR3 sequence is CASSLGGGTEAIF. CDR3 bases: TGTGCCAGCAGTTTAGGCGGGGGCACTGAAGCTATCTTT.

This clonotype was observed many times. J is TRBJ1-4 and V is TRBV10-3; 10 nucleotides line up with TRBD1. The CDR3 has 15 residues. Trimming at V came to 5 bases and at J to 4 bases, leaving 4 bases not matched to a gene. CDR1 and CDR2 (germline): ENHRY, SYGVKD. The CDR3 reads CAISPGTGDNEKLFF. As DNA, the CDR3 is TGTGCCATCAGTCCCGGGACAGGGGATAATGAAAAACTGTTTTTT.

The chain carries TRBV11-2 and TRBJ1-5, with TRBD1 as a possible D gene (6 bases). Per germline, CDR1 SGHAT and CDR2 FQNNGV. The length of the CDR3 is 16 residues. V shed 9 bases and J shed 0 bases, with 18 bases lying between them. The CDR3 region has the DNA TGTGCCAGTAACCGGGCGGGGGGACATAGCAATCAGCCCCAGCATTTT. Its protein is CASNRAGGHSNQPQHF. Combining the CDR3 with reference TRBV11-2 and TRBJ1-5 gives the whole variable domain EAGVAQSPRYKIIEKRQSVAFWCNPISGHATLYWYQQILGQGPKLLIQFQNNGVVDDSQLPKDRFSAERLKGVDSTLKIQPAKLEDSAVYLCASNRAGGHSNQPQHFGDGTRLSIL.

As concerns this clonotype: An end of the junction differs from the germline gene, which may be a read error. V is TRBV12-3 or TRBV12-4 and J is TRBJ2-1, with TRBD2 as a possible D gene (6 bases). The length of the CDR3 is 12 residues. The CDR3 nucleotides are TGTGTCAGCAGCCCACTAGCTGGAGAGGAGTTCTTC. Translated: CVSSPLAGEEFF.

With regard to this clonotype: An end of the junction differs from the germline gene, which may be a read error. The CDR3 reads CVSRMTGDLYTIYF. As DNA, the CDR3 is TGTGTCAGCAGGATGACAGGGGACTTATACACCATATATTTT. The chain links TRBV6-5 to TRBJ1-3; TRBD1 aligns across 8 bases. This CDR3 is built from 14 residues. Germline CDR1 is MNHEY and CDR2 is SVGAGI.